This TCR beta chain was recovered during a study of T cells after yellow fever vaccination. One entry per CDR3 protein results from TCRdb running MiXCR on the 5' RACE reads. The repertoire holds roughly 400,000 distinct CDR3 sequences, with 18% as singletons. The source of this sequence is a man between 18 and 29 years old who received the YFV17D yellow fever vaccine. The sequenced sample was PBMCs, obtained before the yellow fever booster vaccination.

The CDR3 DNA reads as TGTGCCAGCAGGAACCCGACAGGTCCCGAGCAGTACTTC. Translation: CASRNPTGPEQYF. J is TRBJ2-7 and V is TRBV6-2 or TRBV6-3; a weak D match, TRBD1 (6 bases). From germline, CDR1 is MNHEY and CDR2 SVGEGT. The CDR3 loop spans 13 amino acids. Trimming pared 6 bases from V and 6 bases from J, leaving 15 bases between.